These 20 T cell receptor beta chains were sequenced from one sample in a study of blood T cell repertoires in COVID-19. The table came from immunoSEQ multiplex PCR; TCRdb's copy has only in-frame clones and leaves some out. The sample has roughly 150,000 clones, about 79% seen once; the top ten hold 6.5% to 9%. Specimen: peripheral blood. Receptors originate from a woman between 45 and 60 years old in a cohort sampled during active or convalescent COVID-19.

J is TRBJ2-5 and V is TRBV12-3 or TRBV12-4; D remains unclear. Trimming shortened V by 2 bases and J by 5 bases, and 9 bases separated the two germline ends. This CDR3 comprises 13 residues. In DNA, the CDR3 is TGTGCCAGCAGTTTAAGACAACAGGAGACCCAGTACTTC. Protein sequence: CASSLRQQETQYF.

The chain joins TRBV19 to TRBJ1-5; the D gene is possibly TRBD1 (5 bases). V was trimmed by 1 base and J by 13 bases, leaving 17 bases between them. The CDR3 consists of 14 residues. Germline CDR1 is LNHDA and CDR2 is SQIVND (reference sequence). CDR3 region: CASSIAGVRQGQHF. In DNA form, the CDR3 reads TGTGCCAGTAGTATAGCTGGGGTTCGTCAGGGTCAGCATTTT.

The chain carries TRBV6-5 and TRBJ2-2, with 8 bases fitting TRBD2. The CDR3 sequence is 15 residues long. In germline, CDR1 is MNHEY, CDR2 SVGAGI. V shed 7 bases and J 4 bases; nucleotides not matched to a gene: 8. For the CDR3, the DNA is TGTGCCAGCAACACCGGGGGGGCAGGCACCGGGGAGCTGTTTTTT. It codes for CASNTGGAGTGELFF.

This clone was observed a few times. J is TRBJ2-7 and V is TRBV19; a possible D gene is TRBD1 (5 bases). The germline gives CDR1 LNHDA, CDR2 SQIVND (reference sequence). Trimming took 4 bases from V and 4 from J, leaving 11 bases between them. The CDR3 length is 13 residues. In DNA form, the CDR3 reads TGTGCCAGTAGTAAGGGGTCCGGTTACGAGCAGTACTTC. Amino acids: CASSKGSGYEQYF.

This clone was counted a few times. The chain is built from TRBV18 and TRBJ1-1; D is perhaps TRBD1 (6 bases). The CDR3 length is 14 residues. V was clipped by 1 base and J by 10 bases, with 16 bases between them. Germline V gene lookup returns CDR1 KGHSH and CDR2 LQKENI. CDR3 in DNA: TGTGCCAGCTCACCACAGGGTGAGGGGGTAACAGCTTTCTTT. Encoded protein: CASSPQGEGVTAFF.

This rearrangement joins TRBV5-5 to TRBJ2-3, with D possibly being TRBD2 (6 bases). CDR3 length equals 17 residues. V dropped 2 bases and J dropped 5 bases, with 21 bases sitting between them. Germline V gives CDR1 SGHKS, CDR2 YYEKEE (reference sequence). As DNA, the CDR3 is TGTGCCAGCAGCTTCCGGCAGGCTAGCGAAGGGAGAGATACGCAGTATTTT. This encodes CASSFRQASEGRDTQYF.

This sequence joins TRBV3-1 (or the pseudogene TRBV3-2) and TRBJ2-2, with unresolved D. The V gene's germline CDR1 is LGHDT and CDR2 YNNKEL (reference sequence). Trimming pared 7 bases from V and 1 base from J, leaving 10 bases between. This CDR3 contains 14 residues. CDR3 in amino acids: CASTSLGNTGELFF. The CDR3 DNA reads TGTGCCAGCACCAGTCTAGGGAACACCGGGGAGCTGTTTTTT.

The chain employs TRBV11-2 and TRBJ2-5; 10 bases map to TRBD1. Germline CDR1 is SGHAT and CDR2 is FQNNGV. V was clipped by 4 bases and J by 4 bases; unmatched bases: 6. The CDR3 length is 15 residues. The CDR3 protein is CASSSRTGGRETQYF. The CDR3 DNA sequence: TGTGCCAGCAGCTCACGGACAGGGGGTCGAGAGACCCAGTACTTC.

The rearrangement links TRBV7-2 to TRBJ2-1; D is unresolved. Germline V gene lookup returns CDR1 SGHTA and CDR2 FQGNSA. CDR3 length equals 14 residues. Trimming cost V 0 bases and J 2 bases, with 5 bases left between them. CDR3 loop: CASSLATTYNEQFF. In DNA form, the CDR3 reads TGTGCCAGCAGCTTAGCGACAACCTACAATGAGCAGTTCTTC.

This sequence joins TRBV5-1 and TRBJ1-2; perhaps TRBD1 as D (6 bases). Germline CDR1 reads SGHRS; CDR2 reads YFSETQ. This CDR3 region has 15 residues. Trimming removed 4 bases from V and 2 bases from J, with 15 bases in between. Here the CDR3 reads CASSMTGGGNYGYTF. CDR3 coding DNA: TGCGCCAGCAGCATGACAGGAGGCGGCAACTATGGCTACACCTTC.

The genes are TRBV5-1 and TRBJ1-1; 11 positions match TRBD1. Looked up from germline, CDR1 is SGHRS and CDR2 is YFSETQ. V lost 3 bases to trimming and J lost 1 base; unmatched junction nucleotides: 5. The CDR3 is 16 amino acids. The DNA for the CDR3 is TGCGCCAGCAGCTCAGGACAGGGGGCAGGGAACACTGAAGCTTTCTTT. Its translation: CASSSGQGAGNTEAFF.

This rearrangement joins TRBV12-5 to TRBJ1-1; TRBD1 might be the D (6 bases). Trimming shortened V by 7 bases and J by 1 base, and 10 bases separated the two germline ends. Germline V gene sequence: CDR1 LGHNT, CDR2 FRNRAP. The CDR3 covers 13 residues. The CDR3 loop reads CASEEQGNTEAFF. The CDR3 DNA is TGTGCTAGTGAGGAACAGGGGAACACTGAAGCTTTCTTT.

The rearrangement joins TRBV5-8 to TRBJ2-1, with 10 bases lining up with TRBD1. This CDR3 contains 16 residues. The V and J ends lost 3 bases and 8 bases, in that order; junction bases with no gene match: 11. Looked up from germline, CDR1 is SGHTS and CDR2 is YDEGEE. CDR3 residues: CASSSGQGLIYYEQFF. CDR3 bases: TGTGCCAGCAGCTCGGGACAGGGGCTCATATACTATGAGCAGTTCTTC.

This rearrangement joins TRBV29-1 to TRBJ1-1; 9 positions match TRBD1. The CDR3 consists of 15 residues. V dropped 6 bases and J dropped 4; count of bases not matched to a gene: 12. Germline CDR1 is SQVTM and CDR2 is ANQGSEA. The DNA for the CDR3 is TGCAGCGTGCTCGGACAGGGGTTTTTAGGCACTGAAGCTTTCTTT. Its protein is CSVLGQGFLGTEAFF.

This chain's CDR3 is CASSRPGDLYNEQFF. The CDR3 nucleotides read TGTGCCAGCAGTCGACCGGGGGACCTCTACAATGAGCAGTTCTTC. V is TRBV6-2 or TRBV6-3 and J is TRBJ2-1; a possible D gene is TRBD2 (6 bases). V lost 5 bases and J lost 3, with 14 bases in between. Germline V lookup: CDR1 MNHEY, CDR2 SVGEGT. There are 15 residues in the CDR3.

This clone was counted once. The V gene is TRBV5-1, the J gene TRBJ2-3; 10 bases map to TRBD2. The CDR3 totals 14 residues. Per the germline V gene, CDR1 is SGHRS and CDR2 is YFSETQ. V shed 1 base, J shed 6 bases, and the junction held 2 bases outside the gene matches. DNA of the CDR3: TGCGCCAGCAGCTTGACTAGCGGGGAGGATACGCAGTATTTT. Translation gives CASSLTSGEDTQYF. Full variable domain (outside the CDR3, taken from reference TRBV5-1 and TRBJ2-3): KAGVTQTPRYLIKTRGQQVTLSCSPISGHRSVSWYQQTPGQGLQFLFEYFSETQRNKGNFPGRFSGRQFSNSRSEMNVSTLELGDSALYLCASSLTSGEDTQYFGPGTRLTVL.

This chain links TRBV30 with TRBJ2-2; 8 bases fit TRBD1. Germline V gene lookup returns CDR1 GTSNPN and CDR2 SVGIG (reference sequence). The ends lost 6 bases at V and 4 bases at J; junction bases unmatched: 4. This CDR3 region has 13 residues. The CDR3 loop reads CACRTGRTGELFF. CDR3 in DNA: TGTGCCTGCCGGACAGGGCGCACCGGGGAGCTGTTTTTT.

This clone was seen repeatedly, ten times or more. The chain uses TRBV19 and TRBJ1-6; 7 positions agree with TRBD1. The CDR3 loop spans 13 amino acids. Germline-derived CDR1 and CDR2 are LNHDA and SQIVND (reference sequence). With V trimmed by 6 bases and J by 9 bases, 5 bases remained unmatched. CDR3 protein: CASSEQGISPLHF. CDR3 coding DNA: TGTGCCAGTAGCGAACAGGGGATTTCACCCCTCCACTTT.

V usage is TRBV19 and J usage is TRBJ1-5; D perhaps matches TRBD1 (6 bases). The CDR3 spans 14 residues. Trimming took off 6 bases at V and 4 bases at J, with 13 bases between the two ends. The germline CDR1 and CDR2 sequences are LNHDA and SQIVND (reference sequence). The CDR3: CASSSRDTNQPQHF. DNA for the CDR3: TGTGCCAGTAGCAGCCGGGACACAAATCAGCCCCAGCATTTT.

The CDR3 nucleotides are TGTGCCAGTAGATCCGAGGATCCGGAGAGCTTCTATGGCTACACCTTC. Translating gives CASRSEDPESFYGYTF. This chain connects TRBV19 to TRBJ1-2, with D hard to call. This CDR3 region has 16 residues. Germline lookup yields CDR1 LNHDA and CDR2 SQIVND (reference sequence). Trimming removed 6 bases at V and 4 bases at J, with 21 bases between. The whole variable domain, remainder taken from reference TRBV19 and TRBJ1-2, is DGGITQSPKYLFRKEGQNVTLSCEQNLNHDAMYWYRQDPGQGLRLIYYSQIVNDFQKGDIAEGYSVSREKKESFPLTVTSAQKNPTAFYLCASRSEDPESFYGYTFGSGTRLTVV.